A selection of T cell receptor beta chains follows, all from one sample in a study of cytomegalovirus exposure and HLA in healthy donors. This table comes from immunoSEQ multiplex PCR, and its TCRdb copy is limited to in-frame clones, with some not included. The sample lists 55,000 to 65,000 clones, 70% to 90% seen once, with over 1.2% in the top ten. Material for sequencing was PBMCs. The receptors stem from a man aged 25 to 45 in good health and CMV-seropositive. CDR3s include the opening cysteine and the closing phenylalanine or tryptophan. Clone sizes are given selectively: once, few, many, or a class where the clone is expanded.

abundance,v_gene,j_gene,CDR3aa
NA,TRBV7-2,TRBJ2-5,CASSMTGGYKQYF
NA,TRBV6-6,TRBJ2-1,CASSYLQTSSRNEQFF
NA,TRBV5-1,TRBJ2-6,CASSFRQQSSGANVLTF
NA,TRBV6-1,TRBJ2-1,CASSEEVAGGWNEQFF
NA,TRBV5-5,TRBJ1-1,CASSPGTGDEAFF
NA,TRBV7-3,TRBJ1-1,CASSLDLNTEAFF
NA,TRBV18,TRBJ2-5,CASSLVDTQETQYF
NA,TRBV25-1,TRBJ1-4,CASSEYLGTGNEKLFF
NA,TRBV7-9,TRBJ2-2,CSSSFLRVWGENTGELFF
once,TRBV28,TRBJ2-1,CASSLWVAGLNEQFF
NA,TRBV10-3,TRBJ2-1,CAISGSGRSYNEQFF
NA,TRBV11-1,TRBJ2-7,CASSFVHGQGGYEQYF
NA,TRBV7-9,TRBJ2-1,CASSPRGTKPSGEQFF
NA,TRBV29-1,TRBJ2-1,CSVRHKAGVSYNEQFF
NA,TRBV4-2,TRBJ2-1,CASSRSSGTNEQFF
NA,TRBV13,TRBJ2-7,CASSPHGGVEQYF
NA,TRBV28,TRBJ1-3,CAGQGARGGNTIYF
NA,TRBV4-2,TRBJ2-5,CASSQARDRFQETQYF
NA,TRBV27,TRBJ1-2,CASSLQGTSRGYTF
NA,TRBV7-2,TRBJ2-1,CASSLSGGVSYNEQFF
NA,TRBV6-5,TRBJ2-7,CASSGDSSYEQYF
NA,TRBV29-1,TRBJ2-7,CSVDEGVMDEQYF
NA,TRBV11-3,TRBJ2-2,CASSLSPTGTGELFF
NA,TRBV7-2,TRBJ2-7,CASSLSVSYEQYF
NA,TRBV28,TRBJ1-3,CASSYQTGAAGNTIYF
NA,TRBV10-3,TRBJ2-1,CAISAASFMYNEQFF
NA,TRBV7-3,TRBJ2-1,CASSLTAGGRSSYNEQFF
NA,TRBV11-3,TRBJ2-5,CASSSLREEETQYF
NA,TRBV5-1,TRBJ1-1,CASSPTGSGPATEAFF
once,TRBV7-2,TRBJ2-2,CASTPGGSGRGGELFF
NA,TRBV28,TRBJ1-1,CASSPPEPAEAFF
NA,TRBV6-5,TRBJ2-1,CASSYGLAGWNEQFF
NA,TRBV7-2,TRBJ1-2,CASSSGGATNYGYTF
NA,TRBV19,TRBJ2-2,CASSVDAGANTGELFF
NA,TRBV5-6,TRBJ1-3,CASSLEGHLFGNTIYF
NA,TRBV5-1,TRBJ2-3,CASSLGSGSPDTQYF
NA,TRBV30,TRBJ1-1,CAWIRGGTEAFF
NA,TRBV7-3,TRBJ1-1,CASSFAEGTEAFF
once,TRBV6-1,TRBJ2-7,CASGREPGPYEQYF
NA,TRBV7-9,TRBJ2-6,CASRQQGTGANVLTF
NA,TRBV6-5,TRBJ1-2,CASSYEYSNYGYTF
once,TRBV27,TRBJ1-1,CASSNRGPDTEAFF
NA,TRBV27,TRBJ1-1,CASTPTPQGAVNTEAFF
NA,TRBV12-5,TRBJ1-1,CASAAGTDTEAFF
few,TRBV5-1,TRBJ1-2,CASSYATGNGYTF
NA,TRBV14,TRBJ1-1,CASSQRTGGNTEAFF
once,TRBV19,TRBJ2-3,CASSAGRDRGRGTDTQYF
once,TRBV6-6,TRBJ1-2,CASSYEGGREGYTF